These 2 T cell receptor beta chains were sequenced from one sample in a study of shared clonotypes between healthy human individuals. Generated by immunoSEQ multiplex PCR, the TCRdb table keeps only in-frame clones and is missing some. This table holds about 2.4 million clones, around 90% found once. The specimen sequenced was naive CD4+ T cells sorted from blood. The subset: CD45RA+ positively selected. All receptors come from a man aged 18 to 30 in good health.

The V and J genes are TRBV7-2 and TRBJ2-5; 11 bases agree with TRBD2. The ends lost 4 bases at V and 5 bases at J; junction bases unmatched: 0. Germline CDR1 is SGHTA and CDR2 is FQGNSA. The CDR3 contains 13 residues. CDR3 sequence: CASSSSGRETQYF. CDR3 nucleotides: TGTGCCAGCAGCTCTAGCGGGAGGGAGACCCAGTACTTC.

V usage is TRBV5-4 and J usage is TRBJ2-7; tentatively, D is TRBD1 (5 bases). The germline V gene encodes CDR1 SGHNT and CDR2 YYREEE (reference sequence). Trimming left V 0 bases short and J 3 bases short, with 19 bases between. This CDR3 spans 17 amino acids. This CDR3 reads CASSLAVGAGKLYEQYF. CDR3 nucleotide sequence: TGTGCCAGCAGCTTGGCTGTTGGGGCAGGAAAACTCTACGAGCAGTACTTC.